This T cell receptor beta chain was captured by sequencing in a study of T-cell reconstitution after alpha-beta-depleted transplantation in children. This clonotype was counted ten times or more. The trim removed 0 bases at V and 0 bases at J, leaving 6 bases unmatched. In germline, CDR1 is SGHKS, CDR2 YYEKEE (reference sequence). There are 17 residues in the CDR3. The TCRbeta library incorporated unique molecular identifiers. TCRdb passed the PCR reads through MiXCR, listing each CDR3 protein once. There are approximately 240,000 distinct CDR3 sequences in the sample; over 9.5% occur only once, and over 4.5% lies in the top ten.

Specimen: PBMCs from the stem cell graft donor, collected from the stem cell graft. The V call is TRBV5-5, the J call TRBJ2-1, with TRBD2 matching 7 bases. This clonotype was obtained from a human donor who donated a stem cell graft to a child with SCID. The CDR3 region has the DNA TGTGCCAGCAGCTTGGGGATATGGACTAGCTCCTACAATGAGCAGTTCTTC. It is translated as CASSLGIWTSSYNEQFF.